A single sample is the source of the 30 T cell receptor beta chains below, sequenced in a study of radiotherapy plus CTLA-4 blockade in lung cancer. Generated by immunoSEQ multiplex PCR, the TCRdb table keeps only in-frame clones and is missing some. This sample has about 110,000 clones, with 70% to 90% found just once. Here the sequenced sample was peripheral blood, taken from a patient treated with radiotherapy plus ipilimumab. Receptor source: a human donor with non-small cell lung cancer that progressed on radiotherapy plus ipilimumab. Some clones in this sample may be carry-over from other donors' samples.

The rearrangement uses TRBV27 and TRBJ2-5; 8 bases match TRBD2. Germline-derived CDR1 and CDR2 are MNHEY and SMNVEV (reference sequence). The CDR3 contains 15 residues. The J segment lost 5 bases and the V segment lost 2 bases, leaving 7 bases of the junction unmatched. The CDR3 reads CASSLNGGAGETQYF. In DNA, the CDR3 is TGTGCCAGCAGTTTAAACGGGGGGGCCGGTGAGACCCAGTACTTC.

The chain couples TRBV5-1 to TRBJ2-2, with TRBD2 matching over 9 bases. Looked up from germline, CDR1 is SGHRS and CDR2 is YFSETQ. This CDR3 is built from 15 residues. V shed 4 bases, J shed 4 bases, and the junction held 5 bases outside the gene matches. CDR3 protein: CASSISGGGTGELFF. In DNA, the CDR3 is TGCGCCAGCAGCATTAGCGGGGGTGGCACCGGGGAGCTGTTTTTT. Full variable domain (outside the CDR3, taken from reference TRBV5-1 and TRBJ2-2): KAGVTQTPRYLIKTRGQQVTLSCSPISGHRSVSWYQQTPGQGLQFLFEYFSETQRNKGNFPGRFSGRQFSNSRSEMNVSTLELGDSALYLCASSISGGGTGELFFGEGSRLTVL.

The chain recombines TRBV4-3 with TRBJ1-3; D remains ambiguous. The CDR3 sequence is 14 residues long. Germline V lookup: CDR1 LGHNA, CDR2 YSLEER. Trimming shortened V by 0 bases and J by 3 bases, and 6 bases separated the two germline ends. CDR3 nucleotides: TGCGCCAGCAGCCAAGATCCAGTTGGAAACACCATATATTTT. Residues: CASSQDPVGNTIYF.

The chain employs TRBV5-4 and TRBJ1-3; maybe TRBD1 (6 bases). Germline V gene sequence: CDR1 SGHNT, CDR2 YYREEE (reference sequence). This CDR3 is 15 amino acids long. Between the trimmed V and J ends, which lost 3 bases and 0 bases, there was a span of 10 bases. The CDR3 nucleotides are TGTGCCAGCAGCTCAGGGGCCCTCTCTGGAAACACCATATATTTT. Protein product: CASSSGALSGNTIYF.

The gene calls are TRBV6-1 and TRBJ1-1, with D possibly TRBD1 on 5 matching bases. The length of the CDR3 is 15 residues. Germline V gene sequence: CDR1 MNHNS, CDR2 SASEGT. Trimming shortened V by 4 bases and J by 7 bases, and 19 bases separated the two germline ends. The CDR3: CASSGPTGAPGEAFF. The DNA of the CDR3 is TGTGCCAGCAGTGGACCTACTGGGGCCCCCGGTGAAGCTTTCTTT.

The chain has TRBV19 and TRBJ2-7, with 12 bases that match TRBD2. The CDR3 is made up of 15 amino acids. Per germline, CDR1 LNHDA and CDR2 SQIVND (reference sequence). The V and J ends lost 4 bases and 2 bases, in that order; junction bases with no gene match: 3. CDR3 loop: CASSTRLAGAYEQYF. The CDR3, as DNA: TGTGCCAGTAGTACTCGACTAGCGGGGGCCTACGAGCAGTACTTC. The complete variable domain, with remaining parts taken from reference TRBV19 and TRBJ2-7, reads DGGITQSPKYLFRKEGQNVTLSCEQNLNHDAMYWYRQDPGQGLRLIYYSQIVNDFQKGDIAEGYSVSREKKESFPLTVTSAQKNPTAFYLCASSTRLAGAYEQYFGPGTRLTVT.

The chain employs TRBV7-8 and TRBJ2-5; D is undetermined. V was trimmed by 1 base and J by 4 bases, leaving 16 bases between them. Germline V gene lookup returns CDR1 SGHVS and CDR2 FQNEAQ. CDR3 length: 16 amino acids. The CDR3 sequence is CASSLDPARNVETQYF. CDR3 DNA sequence: TGTGCCAGCAGCTTAGATCCAGCGCGGAATGTAGAGACCCAGTACTTC.

The chain links TRBV19 to TRBJ2-3; maybe TRBD1 (6 bases). V was pared by 6 bases and J by 4 bases, with 14 bases between. The CDR3 has 14 residues. Germline CDR1 reads LNHDA; CDR2 reads SQIVND (reference sequence). Here the CDR3 reads CASRWGGGPDTQYF. The CDR3 coding sequence is TGTGCCAGTAGGTGGGGTGGGGGCCCAGATACGCAGTATTTT.

V usage is TRBV27 and J usage is TRBJ1-2, with TRBD1 matching 12 bases. CDR3 length equals 17 residues. Germline lookup yields CDR1 MNHEY and CDR2 SMNVEV (reference sequence). The ends lost 2 bases at V and 4 bases at J; junction bases unmatched: 8. The CDR3 sequence is CASSLEGQGAARYGYTF. The CDR3 DNA follows: TGTGCCAGCAGTTTAGAGGGACAGGGGGCGGCTCGCTATGGCTACACCTTC.

The chain is built from TRBV19 and TRBJ1-5; perhaps TRBD1 as D (5 bases). V lost 8 bases to trimming and J lost 0 bases, with 14 bases between them. The V gene's germline CDR1 is LNHDA and CDR2 SQIVND (reference sequence). The CDR3 extends over 15 amino acids. CDR3 loop: CASHIQGGSNQPQHF. CDR3 bases: TGTGCCAGTCACATCCAGGGAGGTAGCAATCAGCCCCAGCATTTT. The full variable domain, in which reference TRBV19 and TRBJ1-5 provide the parts outside the CDR3, is DGGITQSPKYLFRKEGQNVTLSCEQNLNHDAMYWYRQDPGQGLRLIYYSQIVNDFQKGDIAEGYSVSREKKESFPLTVTSAQKNPTAFYLCASHIQGGSNQPQHFGDGTRLSIL.

V gene TRBV6-1 combines with J gene TRBJ2-2, with a weak D call TRBD2 (5 bases). Per germline, CDR1 MNHNS and CDR2 SASEGT. The CDR3 loop spans 15 amino acids. V dropped 6 bases and J dropped 1 base, with 12 bases sitting between them. The CDR3 sequence is CASSEEAENTGELFF. The CDR3, as DNA: TGTGCCAGCAGCGAGGAGGCCGAGAACACCGGGGAGCTGTTTTTT.

The V gene is TRBV4-1, the J gene TRBJ2-3, with D uncertain. Trimming removed 0 bases from V and 1 base from J, with 11 bases in between. The CDR3 has 16 residues. From germline, CDR1 is MGHRA and CDR2 YSYEKL. This CDR3 is CASSQDDRPGTDTQYF. The CDR3 bases are TGCGCCAGCAGCCAAGATGACCGTCCAGGCACAGATACGCAGTATTTT.

J is TRBJ1-1 and V is TRBV5-6; no clear D. The V end was cut by 4 bases, the J end by 8 bases, with 9 bases between. The germline V gene encodes CDR1 SGHDT and CDR2 YYEEEE. This CDR3 spans 11 amino acids. As DNA, the CDR3 is TGTGCCAGCAGCCGTCAAGCCGAAGCTTTCTTT. This sequence encodes CASSRQAEAFF.

The chain recombines TRBV30 with TRBJ2-3; the D is unclear. The CDR3 runs to 17 residues. V lost 4 bases and J 4 bases, leaving 24 bases between the germline ends. Germline V gene lookup returns CDR1 GTSNPN and CDR2 SVGIG (reference sequence). The DNA of the CDR3 is TGTGCCTGGATCCGATTTATAAGTTGGAATCAGGCAGATACGCAGTATTTT. Translation: CAWIRFISWNQADTQYF.

This clone has more than one count but fewer than ten. This chain links TRBV7-8 with TRBJ2-7; no reliable D call. The CDR3 covers 13 residues. Germline V gene sequence: CDR1 SGHVS, CDR2 FQNEAQ. V was clipped by 1 base and J by 6 bases, with 10 bases between them. CDR3 sequence (DNA): TGTGCCAGCAGCTTAGAAGGGCGCCGCGAGCAGTACTTC. Translating it yields CASSLEGRREQYF.

The chain has TRBV18 and TRBJ1-5; TRBD1 might be the D (6 bases). Germline CDR1 is KGHSH and CDR2 is LQKENI. This CDR3 region has 16 residues. V lost 6 bases, J lost 3 bases, and 18 bases lay in between. This chain's CDR3 is CASSPQATGTNQPQHF. DNA for the CDR3: TGTGCCAGCTCGCCCCAAGCTACAGGGACCAATCAGCCCCAGCATTTT.

The chain carries TRBV6-5 and TRBJ1-1; weak D call: TRBD1 (5 bases). The ends were cut back, 6 bases at V and 0 bases at J, with 11 bases in the middle. The germline V gene has CDR1 MNHEY and CDR2 SVGAGI. The CDR3 is made up of 14 amino acids. The CDR3 loop reads CASRTASLNTEAFF. The CDR3 nucleotides are TGTGCCAGCAGGACAGCATCTTTGAACACTGAAGCTTTCTTT.

The V gene is TRBV7-9, the J gene TRBJ2-2, with D possibly matching TRBD2 (5 bases). The germline gives CDR1 SEHNR, CDR2 FQNEAQ (reference sequence). The CDR3 spans 15 residues. V was trimmed by 1 base and J by 3 bases, leaving 9 bases between them. The CDR3 is CASSLGGPYTGELFF. CDR3 DNA sequence: TGTGCCAGCAGCTTAGGAGGGCCGTACACCGGGGAGCTGTTTTTT.

This chain joins TRBV7-3 and TRBJ2-2; D is undetermined. Germline values: CDR1 SGHTA, CDR2 FQGTGA. The CDR3 extends over 14 amino acids. The V end lost 1 base, the J end lost 6 bases, and 9 bases lay between the germline ends. CDR3: CASSLNNVAGELFF. The CDR3 coding sequence is TGTGCCAGCAGCTTAAATAACGTAGCCGGGGAGCTGTTTTTT.

As to this clone: Other DNA sequences in this sample translate to the same CDR3. V gene TRBV9 combines with J gene TRBJ2-1, with 9 bases lining up with TRBD2. Germline loops: CDR1 SGDLS, CDR2 YYNGEE. The CDR3 is 16 residues long. The V gene end was trimmed by 4 bases and the J gene end by 10 bases; junction bases not matched to a gene: 15. CDR3: CASSSHGGGVVEEQFF. DNA of the CDR3: TGTGCCAGCAGCAGCCACGGCGGGGGGGTGGTCGAGGAGCAGTTCTTC.

The chain employs TRBV11-2 and TRBJ1-4; TRBD1 agrees at 9 bases. The V segment lost 4 bases and the J segment 7 bases; nucleotides outside the gene matches: 7. CDR1 and CDR2 from the germline V gene are SGHAT and FQNNGV. The CDR3 consists of 15 residues. The CDR3 here is CASSYNRGPGEKLFF. Here the CDR3 DNA reads TGTGCCAGCAGCTACAACAGGGGGCCGGGTGAAAAACTGTTTTTT.

This clone showed up just a few times. V gene TRBV5-1 combines with J gene TRBJ2-7; D ambiguous. There are 13 residues in the CDR3. The germline V and J ends were trimmed by 2 bases and 6 bases, with 12 bases remaining between them. Germline V gene sequence: CDR1 SGHRS, CDR2 YFSETQ. CDR3 DNA: TGCGCCAGCAGCTTAATCAGCAACTCCGAGCAGTACTTC. It specifies CASSLISNSEQYF. The whole variable domain, remainder taken from reference TRBV5-1 and TRBJ2-7, is KAGVTQTPRYLIKTRGQQVTLSCSPISGHRSVSWYQQTPGQGLQFLFEYFSETQRNKGNFPGRFSGRQFSNSRSEMNVSTLELGDSALYLCASSLISNSEQYFGPGTRLTVT.

This clone turned up a few times. CDR3 nucleotides: TGTGCCAGCAGTGAGAGGGTCGCGAATTCACCCCTCCACTTT. Translating it yields CASSERVANSPLHF. The chain recombines TRBV2 with TRBJ1-6; D ambiguous. V was shortened by 3 bases and J by 7 bases, with 10 bases between the two germline ends. This CDR3 has 14 residues. CDR1 is SNHLY, CDR2 FYNNEI, per germline.

V is TRBV5-1 and J is TRBJ2-3; possibly TRBD1 or TRBD2 for D (6 bases each). The CDR3 covers 16 residues. The ends were cut back, 0 bases at V and 0 bases at J, with 11 bases in the middle. The germline V gene has CDR1 SGHRS and CDR2 YFSETQ. The CDR3 spells CASSLVGGQSTDTQYF. The CDR3 bases are TGCGCCAGCAGCTTGGTGGGGGGCCAGAGCACAGATACGCAGTATTTT. Using reference TRBV5-1 and TRBJ2-3 for the parts outside the CDR3, the full variable domain is KAGVTQTPRYLIKTRGQQVTLSCSPISGHRSVSWYQQTPGQGLQFLFEYFSETQRNKGNFPGRFSGRQFSNSRSEMNVSTLELGDSALYLCASSLVGGQSTDTQYFGPGTRLTVL.

V is TRBV19 and J is TRBJ2-4; D possibly corresponds to TRBD2 (5 bases). There are 14 residues in the CDR3. The V and J ends lost 4 bases and 5 bases respectively, with 12 bases between them. Germline CDR1 reads LNHDA; CDR2 reads SQIVND (reference sequence). The CDR3 nucleotides are TGTGCCAGTAGTAAAGGCCTGGGAGAAAACATTCAGTACTTC. This gives the protein CASSKGLGENIQYF.

In this sample, this clone turned up a few times. V is TRBV28 and J is TRBJ1-5, with D uncertain. The CDR3 has 14 amino acids. Germline CDR1 MDHEN, CDR2 SYDVKM. Trimming shortened V by 6 bases and J by 2 bases, and 11 bases separated the two germline ends. Here the CDR3 reads CASSSLYGNQPQHF. The CDR3 coding sequence is TGTGCCAGCAGCTCACTATACGGCAATCAGCCCCAGCATTTT.

The chain has TRBV27 and TRBJ2-5; D is unresolved. Per the germline V gene, CDR1 is MNHEY and CDR2 is SMNVEV (reference sequence). This CDR3 comprises 15 residues. V was shortened by 10 bases and J by 1 base, with 19 bases between the two germline ends. CDR3 residues: CANRYGEKSQETQYF. Here the CDR3 DNA reads TGTGCCAACCGTTATGGGGAAAAGAGCCAAGAGACCCAGTACTTC.

The chain uses TRBV7-2 and TRBJ1-6, with D possibly matching TRBD1 (6 bases). V was clipped by 1 base and J by 10 bases, with 14 bases between them. Germline CDR1 is SGHTA and CDR2 is FQGNSA. The CDR3 is made up of 15 amino acids. The CDR3 DNA sequence: TGTGCCAGCAGCTTAGACAGGGCTGTTATATCACCCCTCCACTTT. Translated: CASSLDRAVISPLHF.

J is TRBJ1-6 and V is TRBV14; D is uncertain. The V end was cut by 4 bases, the J end by 0 bases, with 13 bases between. Germline CDR1 SGHDN, CDR2 FVKESK. CDR3 length: 17 amino acids. The CDR3: CASSPFGASSYNSPLHF. CDR3 in DNA: TGTGCCAGCAGCCCCTTTGGCGCTAGCTCCTATAATTCACCCCTCCACTTT.

The rearrangement links TRBV6-6 to TRBJ2-7; D may be TRBD1 or TRBD2 (5 bases each). This CDR3 comprises 16 residues. Germline CDR1 MNHNY, CDR2 SVGAGI (reference sequence). Deletions cut 4 bases from V and 1 base from J, with 17 bases between. In DNA form, the CDR3 reads TGTGCCAGCAGTTCCCGAGTGGGGGACCCATCCTACGAGCAGTACTTC. Protein product: CASSSRVGDPSYEQYF.